In this sample, the clone carrying this TCR delta chain turned up a few times. The antigen is unknown. This sample stems from a study of Vδ1+ human thymocytes. The study, taken as a whole, reports: Highly polyclonal TRG and TRD repertoires with Gaussian CDR3 length distributions appeared in thymus. Roughly 22% of thymic delta-chain sequences were Vdelta2, with few Vdelta3, unlike blood Vdelta1+ controls.

There are 22 residues in the CDR3. Unmatched junction bases numbered 23, after V lost 4 bases and J lost 0 bases. Germline CDR1 reads TSWWSYY; CDR2 reads QGS. RNA was extracted from the cells and then reverse transcribed. CDR3 amplicons came from multiplex PCR with pooled V-gene forward and constant-region reverse primers. TCRdb called clones from the multiplex PCR reads again using CATT. The sample consists of tens of thousands of delta-chain clones, roughly 8% of them appearing once. J is TRDJ1 and V is TRDV1; 10 nucleotides line up with TRDD3. The receptor was derived from a child under two years old who had congenital heart surgery. The sample taken for sequencing was Vdelta1+ gamma-delta thymocytes from the thymus. Described subset: FACS-sorted CD3+ TCRalphabeta- TCRVdelta1+ TCRVdelta2- thymocytes. CDR3 residues: CALGALLPYPVGGYADTDKLIF. The CDR3 nucleotides are TGTGCTCTTGGGGCCCTCCTTCCTTATCCCGTAGGGGGATACGCTGACACCGATAAACTCATCTTT.